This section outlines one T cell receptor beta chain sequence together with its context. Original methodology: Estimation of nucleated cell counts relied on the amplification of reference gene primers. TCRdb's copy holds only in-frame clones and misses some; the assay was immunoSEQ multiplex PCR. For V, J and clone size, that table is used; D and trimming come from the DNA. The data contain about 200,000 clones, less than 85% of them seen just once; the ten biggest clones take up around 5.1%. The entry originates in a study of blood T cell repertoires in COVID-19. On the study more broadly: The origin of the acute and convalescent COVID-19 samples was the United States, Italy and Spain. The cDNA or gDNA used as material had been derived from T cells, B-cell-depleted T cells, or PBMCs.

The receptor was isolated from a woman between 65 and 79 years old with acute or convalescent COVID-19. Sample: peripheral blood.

The CDR3 here is CASSRLTGDGETQYF. The CDR3 nucleotides are TGCGCCAGCAGCCGGCTGACAGGGGATGGAGAGACCCAGTACTTC. The genes are TRBV5-1 and TRBJ2-5, with 8 bases matching TRBD1. J gave up 4 bases and V 4 bases, and 9 bases lay outside the gene matches. This CDR3 is 15 amino acids long. The germline CDR1 and CDR2 sequences are SGHRS and YFSETQ. Full variable domain (remainder filled in from reference TRBV5-1 and TRBJ2-5): KAGVTQTPRYLIKTRGQQVTLSCSPISGHRSVSWYQQTPGQGLQFLFEYFSETQRNKGNFPGRFSGRQFSNSRSEMNVSTLELGDSALYLCASSRLTGDGETQYFGPGTRLLVL.